This T cell receptor beta chain was recorded in a study of shared clonotypes between healthy human individuals. The V and J ends lost 4 bases and 1 base, in that order; junction bases with no gene match: 7. In germline, CDR1 is SGHRS, CDR2 YFSETQ. The CDR3 is made up of 17 amino acids. Libraries were prepared by immunoSEQ multiplex PCR; TCRdb keeps only in-frame clonotypes and omits some of them. The sample lists approximately 2.1 million clones, approximately 93% occurring once. The specimen sequenced was naive CD4+ T cells from PBMCs. This sample's subset: CD45RA+ positively selected. This TCR was recovered from a young man in good health. Some clones in this sample may be carry-over from other donors' samples. The chain combines TRBV5-1 with TRBJ2-3, with 12 bases matching TRBD2. The CDR3 reads CASSLRLAGAGTDTQYF. In DNA, the CDR3 is TGCGCCAGCAGCCTCAGACTAGCGGGAGCCGGCACAGATACGCAGTATTTT.